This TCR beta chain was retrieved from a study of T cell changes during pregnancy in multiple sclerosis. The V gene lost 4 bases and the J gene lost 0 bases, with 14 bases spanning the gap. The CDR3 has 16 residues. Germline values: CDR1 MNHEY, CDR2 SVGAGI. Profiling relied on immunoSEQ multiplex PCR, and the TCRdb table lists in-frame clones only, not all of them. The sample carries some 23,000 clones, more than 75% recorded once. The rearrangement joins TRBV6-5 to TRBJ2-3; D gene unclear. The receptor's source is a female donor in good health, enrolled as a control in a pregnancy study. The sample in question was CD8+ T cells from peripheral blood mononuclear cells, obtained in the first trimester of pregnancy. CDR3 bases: TGTGCCAGCAGTTCCGAGAATGGAGTTAGCACAGATACGCAGTATTTT. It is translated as CASSSENGVSTDTQYF.